This is a list of T cell receptor beta chains from one sample in a study of T cells after yellow fever vaccination. TCRdb reprocessed the 5' RACE reads via MiXCR and lists one record per CDR3 protein. The sample carries about 99,000 distinct CDR3 sequences, under 6.5% recorded once. The sequenced sample was CD8+ T cells sorted from PBMCs, obtained 10 days after the yellow fever booster vaccination. These receptors came from a man aged 18 to 35 who received the YFV17D yellow fever vaccine. Each CDR3 is given with its conserved first and last residue.

TRBJ2-3 TRBV28 CASSLTGSGTDTQYF
TRBJ2-1 TRBV5-4 CASSLGQYNEQFF
TRBJ2-3 TRBV19 CASSISGPSTDTQYF
TRBJ2-7 TRBV6-5 CASSAGQGLYEQYF
TRBJ2-4 TRBV29-1 CSAKELGADKNIQYF
TRBJ2-5 TRBV24-1 CATSDLQGETQYF
TRBJ2-3 TRBV4-1 CASSPEPRATDTQYF
TRBJ1-1 TRBV16 CASSLDKVLNTEAFF
TRBJ2-2 TRBV7-9 CASSSSTGTMANTGELFF
TRBJ2-7 TRBV4-3 CASSQDPGGPYEQYF
TRBJ2-2 TRBV19 CASSIDRGTGGRRSGELFF
TRBJ2-6 TRBV10-3 CAISGTGGAGANVLTF
TRBJ1-2 TRBV11-2 CASSPKTQGSRYGYTF
TRBJ1-1 TRBV4-1 CASSLFNGGLGMAEAFF
TRBJ2-6 TRBV4-1 CASSQDRGGANVLTF
TRBJ2-5 TRBV15 CATSREQGGQKTQYF
TRBJ2-3 TRBV9 CASSVAGGGAGDTQYF
TRBJ2-2 TRBV24-1 CATTGVNTGELFF
TRBJ2-7 TRBV10-3 CAISGQSYEQYF
TRBJ2-2 TRBV12-3/TRBV12-4 CASSPSPGELFF
TRBJ1-6 TRBV4-2 CASSQGGGHSPLHF
TRBJ1-3 TRBV6-5 CASSYQGAGNTIYF
TRBJ1-1 TRBV12-3/TRBV12-4 CASSFLGREAFF
TRBJ1-1 TRBV15 CATSTQQGRPEAFF
TRBJ1-6 TRBV5-6 CASSLEGAGSPLHF
TRBJ1-2 TRBV3-1 CASSHRTGTGDGGYTF